The sequence of this T cell receptor beta chain was determined in a study of blood T cell repertoires in COVID-19. Study-wide background: Sites in the United States, Italy and Spain provided acute and convalescent COVID-19 samples. PBMCs, B-cell-depleted T cells, or T cells were the source of the cDNA or gDNA that made up the material.

Patients in Seattle were enrolled during active infection, then followed longitudinally. The CDR3 consists of 14 residues. Trimming shortened V by 2 bases and J by 4 bases, and 11 bases separated the two germline ends. Germline-derived CDR1 and CDR2 are LGHDT and YNNKEL (reference sequence). Clones were sequenced by immunoSEQ multiplex PCR, and TCRdb holds only the in-frame ones, with some missing. The sample has roughly 300,000 clones, nearly 90% seen once; the top ten hold less than 2%. The sequence derives from a woman in her 30s with COVID-19, enrolled during active disease. The sample taken for sequencing was peripheral blood. The gene calls are TRBV3-1 (or the pseudogene TRBV3-2) and TRBJ1-1, with a tentative D call TRBD1 (5 bases). CDR3 loop: CASSQTSGFTEAFF. The CDR3 bases are TGTGCCAGCAGCCAAACATCAGGGTTCACTGAAGCTTTCTTT.